This T cell receptor beta chain derives from a study of graft-versus-host responses after intestinal transplantation listed by TCRdb under 2021. A note on the overall study: Multivisceral, liver-intestinal, or isolated intestinal transplants were received by the recipients. All recipients received anti-thymocyte globulin induction followed by maintenance tacrolimus and steroids for roughly three years. After intestinal transplantation, graft-versus-host and host-versus-graft alloreactive T cell clones were followed in the graft, circulation and bone marrow using bulk TCR-beta CDR3 sequencing. To identify alloreactive clones, pre-transplant mixed lymphocyte reaction products were sequenced and compared with unstimulated pre-transplant donor and recipient T cells. A cohort of 20 to 25 intestinal transplant recipients, including one retransplant, was enrolled, and 3 patients lacking pretransplant specimens were excluded. Donor T cell macrochimerism was defined as a peak of at least 4% donor T cells among recipient peripheral blood mononuclear cells. Rather than going through the commercial service, samples from three later patients were sequenced in-house on an Illumina MiSeq and processed with MiXCR.

Preparation of the library involved the immunoSEQ multiplex PCR assay. For most patients, genomic DNA was isolated using the Qiagen DNeasy Blood and Tissue Kit and was shipped frozen to Adaptive Biotechnologies for TCR sequencing. For most patients, high-throughput TCR-beta CDR3 sequencing of genomic DNA was performed by Adaptive Biotechnologies. On the authors' methods: Adaptive's ImmunoSEQ software was the source of the TCR sequencing data for 15 to 20 patients, while a few other patients were processed with MiXCR and VDJtools. To correct CD4 versus CD8 sorting errors, any sequence found in both subsets at a frequency ratio below 5:1 was removed. Because the origin of CDR3 nucleotide sequences shared between donor and recipient could not be assigned, those sequences were removed. To count as alloreactive, a clone needed at least 2-fold expansion over unstimulated cells and a minimum CFSE-low frequency of 0.002% (template counts) or 0.001% (read counts). Mappable clones were those detected in sequenced pre-transplant spleen, lymph node, or MLR CFSE-low populations of the donor or recipient. Cumulative frequency of alloreactive clones was calculated as a percentage of all sequences weighted by copy number. This immuneACCESS table, as held by TCRdb, lists in-frame sequences with V and J called but not all clones. Of the missing ones, under half trace to an unresolved V gene in checked studies; the others have no known cause. V and J calls and clone size follow that table, whereas D and trimming were derived from the DNA. The sample data list over 70,000 clones, and nearly 90% of these were observed just once. The ten largest clonotypes hold about 4% of the sample.

The CDR3 runs 14 amino acids, cysteine and phenylalanine included. CDR3 DNA only is kept here, 42 bases in frame from base 1. CDR1 and CDR2 are read off the germline V gene (reference sequence) as MNHEY and SMNVEV. The trim is 1 base for V and 9 bases for J, with a gap of 15 bases between the germline ends. Study-wide conclusions, independent of this receptor: GvH clones were detected in recipient bone marrow, and some appeared earlier in ileal mucosa or blood, consistent with an intestinal mucosal origin. Patients with donor T cell macrochimerism had high GvH to HvG T cell clonal ratios in their allografts. Conclusions were limited by the relatively low number and heterogeneity of intestinal transplant patients. Early after transplant, declines in HvG clones were associated with peak levels of circulating GvH clones.

Concerning this clone: Which antigen it targets is not known. Base quality data are lacking; no much larger clone is found one base away.

The time point tag for this specimen amounts to: cells obtained before transplantation from donor or recipient. CD3+CD4+ and CD3+CD8+ populations were FACS-sorted from unstimulated pre-transplant donor and recipient cells taken from spleen or lymph nodes. The TCR was taken from a human donor who was the organ donor for an intestinal transplant. The sample here was unstimulated CD8+ T cells sorted from spleen or lymph node cells, taken before transplant. The rearranged segments are TRBV27 and TRBJ1-2, and the D gene may be TRBD1, 6 bases matching. The CDR3 loop reads CASSLFEGGVSYTF. The nucleotide sequence reads as follows: TGTGCCAGCAGTTTATTCGAGGGGGGGGTGAGCTACACCTTC.